Presented here are 5 T cell receptor beta chains from one specimen sequenced in a study of blood T cell repertoires in COVID-19. Some clones are missing from TCRdb's copy, which holds only in-frame ones; the method was immunoSEQ multiplex PCR. The table shows about 220,000 clones, with just over 85% occurring only once. Sequencing was carried out using PBMCs or T cells enriched from blood (not recorded which). All receptors come from a woman aged 45-65 years with acute COVID-19.

The V gene is TRBV5-1, the J gene TRBJ1-1; D is possibly TRBD1 (6 bases). This CDR3 comprises 14 residues. V was shortened by 3 bases and J by 3 bases, with 12 bases between the two germline ends. CDR1 and CDR2 from the germline V gene are SGHRS and YFSETQ. CDR3 nucleotide sequence: TGCGCCAGCAGCTCACAGGGATTGGACACTGAAGCTTTCTTT. It specifies CASSSQGLDTEAFF. Drawing the rest from reference TRBV5-1 and TRBJ1-1, the complete variable domain is KAGVTQTPRYLIKTRGQQVTLSCSPISGHRSVSWYQQTPGQGLQFLFEYFSETQRNKGNFPGRFSGRQFSNSRSEMNVSTLELGDSALYLCASSSQGLDTEAFFGQGTRLTVV.

The chain couples TRBV5-4 to TRBJ2-7, with 7 positions matching TRBD2. V lost 2 bases to trimming and J lost 6 bases; unmatched junction nucleotides: 8. CDR3 size: 14 residues. Germline values: CDR1 SGHNT, CDR2 YYREEE (reference sequence). The chain's CDR3 is CASSLYSGIGEQYF. The CDR3 nucleotides read TGTGCCAGCAGCTTATACAGCGGGATCGGCGAGCAGTACTTC.

This clone was detected only once. CDR3: CASSASGQGRPYDYGYTF. The DNA of the CDR3 is TGTGCCAGCAGCGCCTCCGGACAGGGACGTCCCTACGACTATGGCTACACCTTC. The gene calls are TRBV9 and TRBJ1-2; 8 bases are shared with TRBD1. With V trimmed by 3 bases and J by 3 bases, 16 bases remained unmatched. The CDR3 spans 18 residues. Germline assignment: CDR1 SGDLS and CDR2 YYNGEE.

The rearrangement joins TRBV13 to TRBJ1-1, with D unresolved. Between the trimmed V and J ends, which lost 10 bases and 0 bases, there was a span of 15 bases. From germline, CDR1 is PRHDT and CDR2 FYEKMQ (reference sequence). This CDR3 has 14 residues. The CDR3 here is CATSARGMNTEAFF. The CDR3 DNA sequence: TGTGCCACCAGTGCAAGAGGTATGAACACTGAAGCTTTCTTT.

This clone was detected only once. The gene calls are TRBV5-4 and TRBJ2-1; 11 bases fit TRBD1. In germline, CDR1 is SGHNT, CDR2 YYREEE (reference sequence). V dropped 0 bases and J dropped 6; count of bases not matched to a gene: 2. The length of the CDR3 is 15 residues. CDR3: CASSLVGTGGNEQFF. CDR3 coding DNA: TGTGCCAGCAGCTTGGTTGGGACAGGGGGCAATGAGCAGTTCTTC.